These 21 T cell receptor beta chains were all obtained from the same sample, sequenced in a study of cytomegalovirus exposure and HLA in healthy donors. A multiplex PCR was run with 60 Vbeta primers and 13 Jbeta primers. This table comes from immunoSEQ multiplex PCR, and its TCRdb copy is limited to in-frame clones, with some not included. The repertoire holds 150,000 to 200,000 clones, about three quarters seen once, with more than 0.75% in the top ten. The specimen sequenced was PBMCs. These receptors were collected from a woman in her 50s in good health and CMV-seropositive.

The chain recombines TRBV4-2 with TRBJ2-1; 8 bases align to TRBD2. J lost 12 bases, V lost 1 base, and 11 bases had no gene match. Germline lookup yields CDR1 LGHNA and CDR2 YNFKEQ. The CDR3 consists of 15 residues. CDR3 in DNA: TGTGCCAGCAGCCAAGGAGGCAGCGGGAGAGTGTTGCAGTTCTTC. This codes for CASSQGGSGRVLQFF.

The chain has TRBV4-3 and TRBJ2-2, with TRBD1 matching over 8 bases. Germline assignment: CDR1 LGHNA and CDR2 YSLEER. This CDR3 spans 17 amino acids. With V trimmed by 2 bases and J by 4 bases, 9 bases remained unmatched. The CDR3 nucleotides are TGCGCCAGCAGCCAACTGGACAGGGAGGTAGGCACCGGGGAGCTGTTTTTT. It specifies CASSQLDREVGTGELFF.

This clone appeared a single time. The CDR3 nucleotides read TGTGCCTGGAGTCTCGGTCTGAGCCTTGGTGAGCAGTTCTTC. Translation: CAWSLGLSLGEQFF. This chain links TRBV30 with TRBJ2-1; the D is unclear. Trimming shortened V by 2 bases and J by 9 bases, and 17 bases separated the two germline ends. The CDR3 is made up of 14 amino acids. In germline, CDR1 is GTSNPN, CDR2 SVGIG (reference sequence).

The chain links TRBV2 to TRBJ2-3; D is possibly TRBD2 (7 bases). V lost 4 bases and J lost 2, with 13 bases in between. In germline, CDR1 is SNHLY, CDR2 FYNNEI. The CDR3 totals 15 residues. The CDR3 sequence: CASSGWGGYTDTQYF. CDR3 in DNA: TGTGCCAGCAGTGGCTGGGGGGGCTACACAGATACGCAGTATTTT.

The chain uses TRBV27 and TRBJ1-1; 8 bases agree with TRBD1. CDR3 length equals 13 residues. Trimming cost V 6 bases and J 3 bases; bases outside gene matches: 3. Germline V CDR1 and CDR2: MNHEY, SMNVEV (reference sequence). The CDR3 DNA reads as TGTGCCAGCAGATACAGGGGGTACACTGAAGCTTTCTTT. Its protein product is CASRYRGYTEAFF.

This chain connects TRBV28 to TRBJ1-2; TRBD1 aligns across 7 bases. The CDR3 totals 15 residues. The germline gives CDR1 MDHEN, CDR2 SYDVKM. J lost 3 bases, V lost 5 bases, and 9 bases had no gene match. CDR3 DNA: TGTGCCAGCAGTCGAACAGGGGCCGAGGACTATGGCTACACCTTC. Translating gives CASSRTGAEDYGYTF.

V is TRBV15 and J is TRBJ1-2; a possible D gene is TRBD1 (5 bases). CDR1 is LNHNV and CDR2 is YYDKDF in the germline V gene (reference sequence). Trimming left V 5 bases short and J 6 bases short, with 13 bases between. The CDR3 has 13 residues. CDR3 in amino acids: CATSGGTRHGYTF. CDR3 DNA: TGTGCCACCAGCGGGGGGACTCGACATGGCTACACCTTC.

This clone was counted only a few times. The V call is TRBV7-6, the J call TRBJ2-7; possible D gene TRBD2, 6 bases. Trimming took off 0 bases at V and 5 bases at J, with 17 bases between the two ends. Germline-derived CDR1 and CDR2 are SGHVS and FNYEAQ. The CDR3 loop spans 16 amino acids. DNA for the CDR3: TGTGCCAGCAGCTTAGCGCGCGGAGGGGCGTCCCACGAGCAGTACTTC. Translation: CASSLARGGASHEQYF.

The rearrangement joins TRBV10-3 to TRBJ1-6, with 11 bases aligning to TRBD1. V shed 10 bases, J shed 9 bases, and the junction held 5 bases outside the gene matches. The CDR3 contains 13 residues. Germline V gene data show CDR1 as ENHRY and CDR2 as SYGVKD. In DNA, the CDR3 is TGTGCCACCCAGGGGACAGGGGGTTCACCCCTCCACTTT. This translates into CATQGTGGSPLHF.

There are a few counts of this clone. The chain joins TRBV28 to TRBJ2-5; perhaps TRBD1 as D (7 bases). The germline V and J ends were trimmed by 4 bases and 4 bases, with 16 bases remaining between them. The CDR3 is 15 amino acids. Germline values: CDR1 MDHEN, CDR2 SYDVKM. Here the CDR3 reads CASSSGQVGGETQYF. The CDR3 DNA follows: TGTGCCAGCAGTTCTGGACAGGTCGGGGGAGAGACCCAGTACTTC.

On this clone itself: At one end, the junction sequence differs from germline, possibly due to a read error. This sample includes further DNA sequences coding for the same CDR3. The CDR3 spells CASSLGVGGNTEAFF. DNA for the CDR3: TGCGCCAGCAGCTTGGGGGTAGGGGGGAACACTGAAGCTTTCTTT. The rearrangement joins TRBV5-8 to TRBJ1-1; weak D call: TRBD1 (6 bases). The CDR3 consists of 15 residues. Germline lookup yields CDR1 SGHTS and CDR2 YDEGEE. The whole variable domain, filled in from reference TRBV5-8 and TRBJ1-1, reads EAGVTQSPTHLIKTRGQQATLRCSPISGHTSVYWYQQALGLGLQFLLWYDEGEERNRGNFPPRFSGRQFPNYSSELNVNALELEDSALYLCASSLGVGGNTEAFFGQGTRLTVV.

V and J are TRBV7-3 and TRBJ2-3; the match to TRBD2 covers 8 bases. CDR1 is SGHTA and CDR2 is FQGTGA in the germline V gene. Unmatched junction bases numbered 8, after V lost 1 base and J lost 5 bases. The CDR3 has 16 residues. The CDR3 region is CASSLNLAGGLDTQYF. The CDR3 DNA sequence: TGTGCCAGCAGCTTAAACCTCGCGGGAGGATTAGATACGCAGTATTTT.

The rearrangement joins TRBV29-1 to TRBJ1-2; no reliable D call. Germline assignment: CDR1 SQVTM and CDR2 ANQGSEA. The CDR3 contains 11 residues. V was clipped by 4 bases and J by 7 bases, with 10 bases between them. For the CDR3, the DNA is TGCAGCGTTGGGTCCACGGGTGGCTACACCTTC. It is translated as CSVGSTGGYTF.

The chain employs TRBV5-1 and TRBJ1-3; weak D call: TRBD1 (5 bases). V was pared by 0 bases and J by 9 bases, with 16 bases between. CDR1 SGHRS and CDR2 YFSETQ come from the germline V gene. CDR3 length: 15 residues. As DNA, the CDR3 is TGCGCCAGCAGCTTGGCGGGCGGACACCAAGGCACCATATATTTT. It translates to CASSLAGGHQGTIYF.

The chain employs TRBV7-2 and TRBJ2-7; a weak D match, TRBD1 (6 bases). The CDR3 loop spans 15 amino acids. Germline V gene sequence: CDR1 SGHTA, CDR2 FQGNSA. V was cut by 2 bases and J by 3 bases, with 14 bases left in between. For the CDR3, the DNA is TGTGCCAGCAGCTTAATTACAGGGCCGTTCTACGAGCAGTACTTC. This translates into CASSLITGPFYEQYF.

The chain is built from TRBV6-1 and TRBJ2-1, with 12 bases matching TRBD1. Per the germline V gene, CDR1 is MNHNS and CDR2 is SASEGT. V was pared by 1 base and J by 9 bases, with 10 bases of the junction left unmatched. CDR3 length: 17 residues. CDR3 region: CASSEVGRDRGRFEQFF. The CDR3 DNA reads TGTGCCAGCAGTGAAGTGGGACGGGACAGGGGGCGTTTTGAGCAGTTCTTC.

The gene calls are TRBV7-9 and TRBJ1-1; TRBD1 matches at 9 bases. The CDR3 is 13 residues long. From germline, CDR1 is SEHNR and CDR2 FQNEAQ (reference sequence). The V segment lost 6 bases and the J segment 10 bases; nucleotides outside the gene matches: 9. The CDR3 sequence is CASSRGTGIGAFF. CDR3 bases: TGTGCCAGCAGTCGCGGGACAGGGATTGGAGCTTTCTTT.

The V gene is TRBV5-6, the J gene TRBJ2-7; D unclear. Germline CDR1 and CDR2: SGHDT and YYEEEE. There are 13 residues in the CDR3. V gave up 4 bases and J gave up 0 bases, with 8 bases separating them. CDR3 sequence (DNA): TGTGCCAGCAGCCGTCCTAGCTCCTACGAGCAGTACTTC. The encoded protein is CASSRPSSYEQYF.

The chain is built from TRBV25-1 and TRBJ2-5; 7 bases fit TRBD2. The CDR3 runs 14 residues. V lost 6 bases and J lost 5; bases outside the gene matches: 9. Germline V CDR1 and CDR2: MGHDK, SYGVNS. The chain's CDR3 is CASSASGQGETQYF. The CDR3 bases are TGTGCCAGCAGCGCTAGCGGTCAAGGGGAGACCCAGTACTTC.

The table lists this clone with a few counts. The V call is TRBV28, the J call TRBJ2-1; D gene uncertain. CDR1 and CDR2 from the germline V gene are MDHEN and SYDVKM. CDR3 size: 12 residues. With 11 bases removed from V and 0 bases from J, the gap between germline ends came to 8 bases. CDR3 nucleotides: TGTGCCGTACAGAGCTCCTACAATGAGCAGTTCTTC. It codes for CAVQSSYNEQFF.

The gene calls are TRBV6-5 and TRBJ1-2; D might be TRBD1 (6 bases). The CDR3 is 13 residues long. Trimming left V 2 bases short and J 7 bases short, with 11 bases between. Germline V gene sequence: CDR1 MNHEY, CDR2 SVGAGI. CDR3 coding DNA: TGTGCCAGCAGTTACAGAACAGGGCTTGGCTACACCTTC. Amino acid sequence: CASSYRTGLGYTF.